The 17 T cell receptor beta chains below all came from one sample that was sequenced in a study of T cell responses to AZD1222 COVID-19 vaccine. Measured with immunoSEQ multiplex PCR; TCRdb has only the in-frame clones, and not every one. The sample comprises 130,000 or so clones, 80% to 90% of which are singletons, and over 8% rests with the top ten. This material consisted of peripheral blood, taken on day 0 of AZD1222 vaccination. The receptors derive from an adult in good health.

The genes are TRBV18 and TRBJ1-2, with a weak D call TRBD1 (5 bases). CDR1 is KGHSH and CDR2 is LQKENI in the germline V gene. The CDR3 sequence is 14 residues long. V lost 6 bases and J lost 3, with 14 bases in between. The CDR3 spells CASSGSTDYYGYTF. The CDR3 nucleotides are TGTGCCAGCTCTGGGTCGACAGACTACTATGGCTACACCTTC.

The chain employs TRBV19 and TRBJ2-5; weak D call: TRBD2 (5 bases). The V end lost 3 bases, the J end lost 4 bases, and 18 bases lay between the germline ends. CDR3 length: 16 amino acids. Germline CDR1 reads LNHDA; CDR2 reads SQIVND (reference sequence). In nucleotides, the CDR3 is TGTGCCAGTAGTATCGGACTTGCATTCCCGGCAGAGACCCAGTACTTC. Translated, it gives CASSIGLAFPAETQYF.

The chain recombines TRBV7-9 with TRBJ2-2; TRBD2 matches at 7 bases. With 5 bases clipped from V and 1 base from J, the junction kept 4 bases outside the gene matches. This CDR3 has 15 residues. Germline CDR1 reads SEHNR; CDR2 reads FQNEAQ (reference sequence). CDR3 sequence reads: CASSAGVGNTGELFF. The DNA for the CDR3 is TGTGCCAGCAGCGCGGGGGTAGGGAACACCGGGGAGCTGTTTTTT.

The chain uses TRBV2 and TRBJ2-1; 9 positions agree with TRBD1. Losses at the gene ends were 5 bases for V and 7 bases for J; bases not matched to a gene: 9. CDR1 and CDR2 from the germline V gene are SNHLY and FYNNEI. This CDR3 has 15 amino acids. CDR3 DNA: TGTGCCAGCAGTATGGACAGGGGAGTGCGTAATGAGCAGTTCTTC. It specifies CASSMDRGVRNEQFF.

The chain couples TRBV10-3 to TRBJ2-1; 8 bases are a match to TRBD1. This CDR3 spans 13 amino acids. Germline V CDR1 and CDR2: ENHRY, SYGVKD. V shed 6 bases, J shed 5 bases, and the junction held 3 bases outside the gene matches. The CDR3, as DNA: TGTGCCATCAGCGGACAGGGAGACAATGAGCAGTTCTTC. Translation: CAISGQGDNEQFF.

This clone came up a few times. The same CDR3 can be traced to other DNA sequences in this sample. The chain combines TRBV3-1 (or the pseudogene TRBV3-2) with TRBJ2-1, with 12 positions matching TRBD2. With V trimmed by 0 bases and J by 4 bases, 1 base remained unmatched. There are 16 residues in the CDR3. Per the germline V gene, CDR1 is LGHDT and CDR2 is YNNKEL (reference sequence). The chain's CDR3 is CASSQDLAGGYNEQFF. DNA for the CDR3: TGTGCCAGCAGCCAAGATCTAGCGGGAGGGTACAATGAGCAGTTCTTC.

The gene calls are TRBV12-3 or TRBV12-4 and TRBJ1-2; a possible D gene is TRBD1 (5 bases). This CDR3 contains 12 residues. Trimming cost V 0 bases and J 9 bases, with 8 bases left between them. Written as DNA, the CDR3 is TGTGCCAGCAGTTTAGCGGGACGGCGCTACACCTTC. Translating gives CASSLAGRRYTF.

Turning to this clone: In the same sample, other DNA sequences code for this CDR3. This chain links TRBV20-1 with TRBJ1-1; D is uncertain. The length of the CDR3 is 11 residues. The germline V and J ends were trimmed by 3 bases and 1 base, with 3 bases remaining between them. Germline V gene sequence: CDR1 DFQATT, CDR2 SNEGSKA (reference sequence). CDR3 coding DNA: TGCAGTGCTAGTCGGAACACTGAAGCTTTCTTT. Translating gives CSASRNTEAFF.

The J gene is TRBJ2-5, the V gene TRBV11-2; TRBD2 agrees at 10 bases. Germline CDR1 SGHAT, CDR2 FQNNGV. With 3 bases clipped from V and 4 bases from J, the junction kept 5 bases outside the gene matches. This CDR3 region has 15 residues. CDR3 sequence reads: CASSFQSGGAETQYF. CDR3 nucleotides: TGTGCCAGCAGCTTCCAGAGCGGGGGGGCAGAGACCCAGTACTTC.

The chain links TRBV11-2 to TRBJ1-1; maybe TRBD1 (5 bases). This CDR3 is built from 13 residues. Germline-derived CDR1 and CDR2 are SGHAT and FQNNGV. The V end lost 1 base, the J end lost 11 bases, and 14 bases lay between the germline ends. The CDR3 is CASSLGVGDWAFF. The CDR3 DNA is TGTGCCAGCAGCTTAGGGGTGGGGGATTGGGCTTTCTTT.

The CDR3 is CASSQAQGNQANEQYF. CDR3 nucleotides: TGTGCCAGCTCGCAAGCGCAGGGTAACCAGGCTAACGAGCAGTACTTC. The chain combines TRBV18 with TRBJ2-7, with a tentative D call TRBD1 (5 bases). The CDR3 sequence is 16 residues long. V was trimmed by 6 bases and J by 5 bases, leaving 23 bases between them. Germline V gene data show CDR1 as KGHSH and CDR2 as LQKENI.

The chain is built from TRBV27 and TRBJ1-2, with 8 nucleotides matching TRBD1. V trimming: 3 bases; J trimming: 8 bases; junction bases outside the gene matches: 17. This CDR3 comprises 17 residues. The germline V gene has CDR1 MNHEY and CDR2 SMNVEV (reference sequence). CDR3 coding DNA: TGTGCCAGCAGTTTTTTCCTCACGGACAGGGCCAGGCGGGGCTACACCTTC. Its protein product is CASSFFLTDRARRGYTF.

The chain carries TRBV6-4 and TRBJ2-2; 10 positions match TRBD1. Germline lookup yields CDR1 MRHNA and CDR2 SNTAGT. There are 15 residues in the CDR3. V shed 4 bases and J 5 bases; nucleotides not matched to a gene: 4. CDR3 DNA: TGTGCCAGCAGTGTCGGGACAGGGGCGACCGGGGAGCTGTTTTTT. Translated: CASSVGTGATGELFF.

This clone was detected only once. This sequence joins TRBV5-4 and TRBJ1-2; D is possibly TRBD1 (5 bases). CDR3 length: 12 amino acids. Per germline, CDR1 SGHNT and CDR2 YYREEE (reference sequence). V dropped 0 bases and J dropped 6 bases, with 6 bases sitting between them. CDR3 sequence: CASSLGGDGYTF. CDR3 nucleotides: TGTGCCAGCAGCTTGGGAGGGGATGGCTACACCTTC.

J is TRBJ1-1 and V is TRBV29-1; TRBD1 is a possible D gene (5 bases). The CDR3 runs to 12 residues. Trimming left V 3 bases short and J 3 bases short, with 8 bases between. CDR1 and CDR2 (germline): SQVTM, ANQGSEA. The CDR3 protein is CSVDWGDTEAFF. Written as DNA, the CDR3 is TGCAGCGTTGACTGGGGGGACACTGAAGCTTTCTTT.

This clone was counted once. The CDR3 sequence is CASSPLPRVNTEAFF. In DNA, the CDR3 is TGCGCCAGCAGCCCCCTCCCCCGCGTAAACACTGAAGCTTTCTTT. V is TRBV4-3 and J is TRBJ1-1, with unresolved D. V gave up 4 bases and J gave up 2 bases, with 14 bases separating them. The CDR3 consists of 15 residues. Germline V gene lookup returns CDR1 LGHNA and CDR2 YSLEER.

V gene TRBV12-5 combines with J gene TRBJ1-1; D not certain. Germline V gives CDR1 LGHNT, CDR2 FRNRAP. This CDR3 has 11 amino acids. Trimming stripped 9 bases from V and 1 base from J, with 6 bases between. The CDR3 sequence is CASPENTEAFF. The CDR3 DNA reads as TGTGCTAGCCCGGAGAACACTGAAGCTTTCTTT.